The T cell receptor beta chain described here comes from a study of beta chain features in type 1 diabetes. This CDR3 contains 11 residues. Trimming pared 3 bases from V and 4 bases from J, leaving 3 bases between. The germline gives CDR1 KGHSH, CDR2 LQKENI. Sequenced material consisted of expressed TCRB transcripts (all of the isolated RNA was reverse transcribed). The method was immunoSEQ multiplex PCR; TCRdb's version includes in-frame clones alone and lacks a portion of them. Here the sample spans a few hundred thousand clones, roughly a tenth being singletons. As regards this clone: This same CDR3 is encoded by further DNA sequences in the sample.

The receptor comes from a man aged 18 to 30 in good health. Source material: central memory CD4+ T cells from blood. The chain combines TRBV18 with TRBJ2-5, with D unclear. The CDR3 is CASSPGETQYF. The CDR3 DNA reads TGTGCCAGCTCACCTGGAGAGACCCAGTACTTC.